This T cell receptor beta chain appears in the sequencing data of a study of blood T cell repertoires in COVID-19. Study background: From T cells, B-cell-depleted T cells, or PBMCs came the material, which was cDNA or gDNA.

This CDR3 spans 17 amino acids. Germline values: CDR1 MNHEY, CDR2 SVGEGT. The ends lost 6 bases at V and 5 bases at J; junction bases unmatched: 15. In the authors' workflow: From reference gene primer amplification, estimates of nucleated cell counts were derived. Assay used: immunoSEQ multiplex PCR; TCRdb lists only in-frame clones, some missing. V and J calls and clone size are copied from that table; D and trimming were computed from the DNA. The profile shows tens of thousands of clones, approximately 80% of them singletons. This receptor was identified in an elderly woman with active or convalescent COVID-19. V and J are TRBV6-2 or TRBV6-3 and TRBJ1-5; TRBD1 matches 8 bases. Specimen: peripheral blood. CDR3 region: CASSTSTGVSPDQPQHF. The CDR3 DNA follows: TGTGCCAGCAGCACCTCGACAGGGGTGAGCCCGGATCAGCCCCAGCATTTT.